This T cell receptor (beta chain) was observed in a study of cytomegalovirus exposure and HLA in healthy donors. Study context: Out of 150 million to 200 million T cells, an earlier analysis found roughly 100 million unique TCR beta sequences in total. Early on, a data release was issued that held approximately 78 million unique TCRs from HLA-typed donors. Assignment to the Caucasian-associated ancestry cluster applied to less than 85% of the 350 to 500 genotyped donors.

PCR involved 60 Vbeta and 13 Jbeta primers. Method: immunoSEQ multiplex PCR; TCRdb's copy keeps in-frame clones and lacks some. The sample records roughly 130,000 clones, around 8.5% being singletons. V dropped 3 bases and J dropped 7; count of bases not matched to a gene: 14. CDR1 is SGDLS and CDR2 is YYNGEE in the germline V gene. This CDR3 has 16 residues. Donors had nominal health at sampling but likely had unrecorded immune exposures. The sequencing sample was made of PBMCs. This sequence joins TRBV9 and TRBJ2-7; 9 nucleotides align to TRBD2. The sequence was obtained from a man aged 35 to 55 in good health and CMV-seronegative. CDR3: CASSERGREGLGEQYF. The CDR3 DNA sequence: TGTGCCAGCAGCGAGCGGGGGCGGGAGGGGTTGGGAGAGCAGTACTTC.